This T cell receptor beta chain was sequenced in a study of shared clonotypes between healthy human individuals (TCRdb year 2020). Some background on the complete study: Three men and two women, aged 18 to 49 years, made up the cohort. For each donor, CD4 naive and CD4 memory were each given three plates, CD8 naive was given two plates, and CD8 memory was given one plate. Blood TCR repertoires of about 5 healthy adults were deeply sequenced to estimate repertoire size and the extent of clonotype sharing between individuals. Libraries were prepared and TCR repertoires were sequenced by different laboratories using diverse techniques, in order to increase sequencing depth and limit assay-specific biases. Between about 0.8 and 9 billion PBMCs per donor were obtained by leukapheresis. What the authors observed across the whole study: The small number of donors limited the genetic and exposure-history diversity represented. Compared with non-shared clonotypes, the clonotypes found in all four sorted-subset donors had higher generation probabilities. Sampling was restricted to blood, and TCR repertoires in tissues likely differ from the TCR repertoires found in blood. Based on pairwise subsampling, the degree of clonotype sharing among donors was expected to be affected by sequencing depth. Even with the large sequencing depth, rarefaction of the sorted-subset datasets indicated that sequencing was incomplete. Naive subsets generally had larger estimated clonotype richness than memory subsets. Sharing across a few donors was observed for around 5% of naive CD4, over 3% of naive CD8, over 2% of memory CD4, and around 0.42% of memory CD8 clonotypes.

Using the deep immunoSEQ assay, TCR CDR3 regions were amplified from genomic DNA by multiplex PCR. For each cell subset, the extracted genomic DNA was distributed evenly across all wells of several immunoSEQ 96-well plates, and each plate served as one replicate. For sorted subsets, around 0.2 ug of genomic DNA, equivalent to about 30,000 T cell genomes, went into each replicate PCR. Purified libraries were quantified with a Qubit 3.0 fluorometer, sized on a Bioanalyzer 2100, and re-quantified with the KAPA Library Quantification kit. A separate single-read 150-cycle Illumina NextSeq 550 flow cell was used to sequence each immunoSEQ 96-well plate. Concerning the study's data processing: Because the immunoSEQ output included only junctional sequences and no quality scores, the filtering could not be the same as the filtering used for full-length reads. Sequences were annotated with PyIR, a Python wrapper for IgBLAST v1.9, using IMGT germline references to assign V/J genes and CDR3. Reads were filtered out if the reads had weak V/J assignments (E-value above 1e-6), no CDR3, stop codons, out-of-frame junctions, or ambiguous translated residues. V3J clonotypes were defined by identical inferred V gene, J gene, and CDR3 amino acid sequence. To compute the percentage overlap between repertoires, the number of shared unique clonotypes was divided by the size of the smaller repertoire. Three approaches were used to assess repertoire richness: RTK rarefaction, the Chao1 estimator, and Recon v2.1 estimates of unobserved clonotypes. For all TCRbeta clonotypes obtained by the gDNA method from a few donors, generation probabilities were computed with OLGA. TCRdb carries this immuneACCESS record with in-frame sequences only. Its versions omit some clonotypes, under half of them owing to an unresolved V gene in the studies checked, with the rest unexplained. From that table come the V and J calls and clone size; the DNA was used to work out D and trimming. The sample contains approximately 2.5 million clones, 93% of them found a single time. The ten top clones hold roughly 0.36% of the sample.

From its cysteine to its phenylalanine, the CDR3 spans 14 amino acids. CDR3 DNA is the only sequence kept; it has 42 bases, read in frame from the first base. The junction shows trimming of 6 bases on V and 3 bases on J, plus 14 bases between the germline ends. From the germline V gene, CDR1 is SNHLY and CDR2 is FYNNEI. Donors were healthy HIV-negative adults with no recently reported acute infections or vaccinations. All donors were Caucasian adults living in Nashville, Tennessee, USA. CD4+ T cells were enriched through magnetic negative selection, after which naive cells were positively selected on CD45RA and the remaining negative fraction served as the memory subset. After blood collection by leukapheresis, PBMCs were isolated using Ficoll-Histopaque density gradient centrifugation and then cryopreserved in the vapor phase of liquid nitrogen. Analytical flow cytometry was used to check the purity and quantity of every magnetically sorted T cell population. Genomic DNA was isolated from each sorted fraction and quantified by UV absorbance on a Nanodrop 2000c.

This clone was observed a few times. Its antigen is not yet known. Base-call qualities are not available, and no considerably larger clone is one nucleotide away. Sequencing was performed on naive CD4+ T cells from PBMCs. Reading the label with the study, this specimen's cell subset or site is: CD45RA+ positively selected. The TCR comes from a man between 18 and 29 years old in good health. Some clones in this sample may be carry-over from other donors' samples. The rearrangement joined TRBV2 to TRBJ1-1; possibly the D gene is TRBD1, per 6 matching bases. CDR3 reads: CASRVTGQYTEAFF. The bases read TGTGCCAGCAGGGTGACAGGCCAATACACTGAAGCTTTCTTT.